These 17 T cell receptor beta chains were sequenced from one sample in a study of regulatory T cells in long-lasting Graves disease. Time point: newly diagnosed GD, antithyroid drugs for less than 3 months. Construction of the TCR library relied on RNA isolated from PBMCs. Assembly of TCR beta libraries relied on iRepertoire HTBI primers together with Arm-PCR of CDR3 regions. MiXCR was run by TCRdb on the multiplex PCR reads, yielding one entry per CDR3 protein. The table shows 400,000 to 550,000 distinct CDR3 sequences, with about 17% occurring only once. This sample was also put to use in a study of T cells in Graves' hyperthyroidism and ophthalmopathy.

The sample consisted of peripheral blood mononuclear cells (PBMCs), taken at new diagnosis, from a patient treated with antithyroid drugs. The receptors were sampled from a young woman with Graves disease.

This clonotype was counted many times. V usage is TRBV5-6 and J usage is TRBJ2-5, with TRBD1 identical over 8 bases. Germline CDR1 is SGHDT and CDR2 is YYEEEE. This CDR3 has 15 residues. J was trimmed by 0 bases and V by 4 bases; bases with no gene match: 5. The CDR3 loop reads CASSGETGDQETQYF. CDR3 in DNA: TGTGCCAGCAGCGGAGAGACAGGGGACCAAGAGACCCAGTACTTC.

The chain has TRBV7-9 and TRBJ2-4, with a weak D call TRBD2 (5 bases). The CDR3 sequence is 16 residues long. Germline V gene sequence: CDR1 SEHNR, CDR2 FQNEAQ (reference sequence). V lost 1 base to trimming and J lost 3 bases, with 13 bases between them. CDR3 protein: CASSLDQRPLKNIQYF. In DNA form, the CDR3 reads TGTGCCAGCAGCTTAGATCAGCGGCCCCTCAAAAACATTCAGTACTTC.

This clonotype was recorded at least ten times. The J gene is TRBJ2-5, the V gene TRBV27, with D perhaps matching TRBD2 (5 bases). The germline gives CDR1 MNHEY, CDR2 SMNVEV (reference sequence). Between the trimmed V and J ends, which lost 2 bases and 2 bases, there was a span of 9 bases. The CDR3 runs 14 residues. In nucleotides, the CDR3 is TGTGCCAGCAGTTTAGGCGGGCCTCAAGAGACCCAGTACTTC. Protein sequence: CASSLGGPQETQYF.

Only a few counts were recorded for this clonotype. The chain recombines TRBV11-3 with TRBJ2-7; 7 bases align to TRBD2. V trimming: 0 bases; J trimming: 3 bases; junction bases outside the gene matches: 5. Germline V gene lookup returns CDR1 SGHNT and CDR2 YENEEA. This CDR3 spans 15 amino acids. CDR3 protein: CASSLDAGLNYEQYF. Here the CDR3 DNA reads TGTGCCAGCAGCTTAGATGCGGGACTAAACTACGAGCAGTACTTC.

This clonotype occurred many times. The gene calls are TRBV24-1 and TRBJ1-2; D gene ambiguous. V gave up 2 bases and J gave up 3 bases, with 0 bases separating them. Germline lookup yields CDR1 KGHDR and CDR2 SFDVKD. The CDR3 loop spans 11 amino acids. CDR3 residues: CATSDYYGYTF. As DNA, the CDR3 is TGTGCCACCAGTGATTACTATGGCTACACCTTC.

The chain employs TRBV7-2 and TRBJ1-5; 8 bases line up with TRBD1. V lost 3 bases and J lost 6; bases outside the gene matches: 4. Germline values: CDR1 SGHTA, CDR2 FQGNSA. The CDR3 totals 14 residues. In DNA, the CDR3 is TGTGCCAGCAGCTTCAGCGACAGGGGTCAGCCCCAGCATTTT. Its translation: CASSFSDRGQPQHF.

Of note for this clonotype: At one boundary the junction diverges from the germline segment, which might be a read error. The gene calls are TRBV9 and TRBJ2-2; 7 bases match TRBD2. CDR1 SGDLS and CDR2 YYNGEE come from the germline V gene. CDR3 length: 11 residues. CDR3 amino acids: CTSGVTGELFF. DNA for the CDR3: TGTACCAGCGGGGTCACCGGGGAGCTGTTTTTT.

This clonotype was observed many times. The gene calls are TRBV6-1 and TRBJ2-3, with D tentatively TRBD1 or TRBD2 (5 bases each). This CDR3 spans 14 amino acids. Germline assignment: CDR1 MNHNS and CDR2 SASEGT. Deletions cut 6 bases from V and 4 bases from J, with 14 bases between. Here the CDR3 DNA reads TGTGCCAGCAGGGCTGGGGGTAGGGCAGATACGCAGTATTTT. It yields the protein CASRAGGRADTQYF.

The table lists this clonotype with many counts. The V and J genes are TRBV7-3 and TRBJ1-1; 9 bases line up with TRBD1. V lost 5 bases to trimming and J lost 6 bases; unmatched junction nucleotides: 7. The germline CDR1 and CDR2 sequences are SGHTA and FQGTGA. The CDR3 covers 14 residues. The CDR3 bases are TGTGCCAGCAGCCCCCCGGGACAGGGCGCTGAAGCTTTCTTT. This sequence encodes CASSPPGQGAEAFF.

This clonotype was seen a few times. The DNA of the CDR3 is TGTGCCAGCAGCTTAGGTATCACAGGCTCCTTCTCTGGAAACACCATATATTTT. This encodes CASSLGITGSFSGNTIYF. The chain has TRBV7-6 and TRBJ1-3; possibly TRBD1 for D (5 bases). The CDR3 runs 18 residues. CDR1 and CDR2 (germline): SGHVS, FNYEAQ. Trimming stripped 1 base from V and 0 bases from J, with 16 bases between.

The chain uses TRBV7-2 and TRBJ2-7; D unresolved. V was shortened by 6 bases and J by 2 bases, with 11 bases between the two germline ends. Per germline, CDR1 SGHTA and CDR2 FQGNSA. The CDR3 is 13 residues long. The CDR3, as DNA: TGTGCCAGCAGTCCCTTCCCCGCCTACGAGCAGTACTTC. Translation: CASSPFPAYEQYF. Supplemented by reference TRBV7-2 and TRBJ2-7, the full variable domain reads GAGVSQSPSNKVTEKGKDVELRCDPISGHTALYWYRQSLGQGLEFLIYFQGNSAPDKSGLPSDRFSAERTGGSVSTLTIQRTQQEDSAVYLCASSPFPAYEQYFGPGTRLTVT.

V and J are TRBV28 and TRBJ2-5; D possibly uses TRBD1 or TRBD2 (6 bases each). In germline, CDR1 is MDHEN, CDR2 SYDVKM. V lost 6 bases and J 2 bases, leaving 19 bases between the germline ends. The CDR3 has 16 residues. CDR3 in DNA: TGTGCCAGCAGCTTGGGGGGCCGGGGTCGACAAGAGACCCAGTACTTC. Translation: CASSLGGRGRQETQYF.

V and J are TRBV24-1 and TRBJ2-1; 9 bases are shared with TRBD2. Trimming cost V 1 base and J 4 bases; bases outside gene matches: 4. The germline V gene encodes CDR1 KGHDR and CDR2 SFDVKD. This CDR3 is 16 amino acids long. CDR3 residues: CATSDFTSGSYNEQFF. Here the CDR3 DNA reads TGTGCCACCAGTGATTTCACTAGCGGGTCATACAATGAGCAGTTCTTC.

The sample holds many counts of this clonotype. V usage is TRBV6-1 and J usage is TRBJ1-1; weak D call: TRBD1 (6 bases). From germline, CDR1 is MNHNS and CDR2 SASEGT. This CDR3 is built from 15 residues. Trimming took 5 bases from V and 0 from J, leaving 13 bases between them. Here the CDR3 reads CASSRGGAMNTEAFF. DNA for the CDR3: TGTGCCAGCAGTAGAGGGGGGGCGATGAACACTGAAGCTTTCTTT.

At least ten counts were recorded for this clonotype. This rearrangement joins TRBV7-9 to TRBJ2-2, with 7 bases aligning to TRBD2. The CDR3 spans 15 residues. Germline V gene data show CDR1 as SEHNR and CDR2 as FQNEAQ (reference sequence). The V and J ends lost 5 bases and 6 bases, in that order; junction bases with no gene match: 9. Here the CDR3 reads CASSPNGLVAGELFF. CDR3 in DNA: TGTGCCAGCAGCCCTAATGGACTAGTAGCCGGGGAGCTGTTTTTT.

This clonotype appeared many times. This chain uses TRBV5-1 with TRBJ1-1; D gene ambiguous. CDR1 is SGHRS and CDR2 is YFSETQ in the germline V gene. The CDR3 length is 14 residues. V dropped 0 bases and J dropped 2 bases, with 8 bases sitting between them. The CDR3 protein is CASSLGTFNTEAFF. CDR3 in DNA: TGCGCCAGCAGCTTGGGGACTTTTAACACTGAAGCTTTCTTT.

The table lists this clonotype with many counts. At one end the junction does not follow the germline gene, possibly because of a read error. The rearrangement uses TRBV12-3 or TRBV12-4 and TRBJ1-2, with TRBD1 matching 8 bases. The CDR3 has 12 amino acids. The CDR3 bases are TGTGCCAGCAGTTTAGGGACAGGGATCTCCAACTTC. As protein: CASSLGTGISNF.